The present T cell receptor beta chain was sequenced within a study of blood T cell repertoires in COVID-19. Study summary: Collection of acute and convalescent COVID-19 samples took place in the United States, Italy and Spain. T cells, B-cell-depleted T cells, or PBMCs supplied cDNA or gDNA.

V was cut by 3 bases and J by 4 bases, with 19 bases left in between. This CDR3 is 17 amino acids long. Germline values: CDR1 MGHDK, CDR2 SYGVNS. Some clones are missing from TCRdb's copy, which holds only in-frame ones; the method was immunoSEQ multiplex PCR. The sample has about 240,000 clones, approximately 84% seen once; the top ten hold approximately 3.5%. Sequencing was performed on PBMCs or T cells enriched from blood (not recorded which). The sequence came from a woman aged 40 to 50 with acute COVID-19. The chain uses TRBV25-1 and TRBJ2-1; the D gene is possibly TRBD2 (5 bases). CDR3 sequence (DNA): TGTGCCAGCAGTGACCTCTCCCCAGAGAGAGGGTACAATGAGCAGTTCTTC. Encoded protein: CASSDLSPERGYNEQFF.